This TCR beta chain comes out of a study of Ad26.COV2.S vaccination and SARS-CoV-2 variants. The germline V gene encodes CDR1 SGHRS and CDR2 YFSETQ. The length of the CDR3 is 15 residues. Trimming cost V 2 bases and J 2 bases; bases outside gene matches: 1. About this clone itself: This sample includes further DNA sequences coding for the same CDR3.

Described treatment: over 15 received Ad26.COV2.S at low or high dose, single or two shots; a few received placebo; per-sample allocation not given. Following the first vaccine or placebo injection, samples were taken on day 63. Clones were sequenced by immunoSEQ multiplex PCR, and TCRdb holds only the in-frame ones, with some missing. The sample has fewer than 400,000 clones, approximately 80% seen once. This chain uses TRBV5-1 with TRBJ2-1; 10 bases line up with TRBD2. Sequencing used peripheral blood, obtained in a trial of Ad26.COV2.S vaccine versus placebo. This clonotype originated in a person aged 18 to 59 who received the Ad26.COV2.S COVID-19 vaccine or a placebo. Here the CDR3 reads CASSLTSGAYNEQFF. For the CDR3, the DNA is TGCGCCAGCAGCTTAACTAGCGGGGCCTACAATGAGCAGTTCTTC.